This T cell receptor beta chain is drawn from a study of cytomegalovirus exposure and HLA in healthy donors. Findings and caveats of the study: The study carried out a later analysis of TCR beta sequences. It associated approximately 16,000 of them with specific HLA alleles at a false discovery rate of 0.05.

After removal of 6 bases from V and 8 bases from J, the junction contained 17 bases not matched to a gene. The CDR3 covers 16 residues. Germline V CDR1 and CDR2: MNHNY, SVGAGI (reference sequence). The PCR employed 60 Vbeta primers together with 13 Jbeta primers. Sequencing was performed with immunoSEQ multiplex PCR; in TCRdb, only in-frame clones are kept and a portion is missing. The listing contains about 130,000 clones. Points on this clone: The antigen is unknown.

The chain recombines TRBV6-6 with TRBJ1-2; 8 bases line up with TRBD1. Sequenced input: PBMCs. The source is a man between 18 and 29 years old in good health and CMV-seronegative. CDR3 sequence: CASRDGAFQGAHGYTF. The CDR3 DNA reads TGTGCCAGCAGGGACGGGGCATTTCAGGGGGCTCACGGCTACACCTTC.